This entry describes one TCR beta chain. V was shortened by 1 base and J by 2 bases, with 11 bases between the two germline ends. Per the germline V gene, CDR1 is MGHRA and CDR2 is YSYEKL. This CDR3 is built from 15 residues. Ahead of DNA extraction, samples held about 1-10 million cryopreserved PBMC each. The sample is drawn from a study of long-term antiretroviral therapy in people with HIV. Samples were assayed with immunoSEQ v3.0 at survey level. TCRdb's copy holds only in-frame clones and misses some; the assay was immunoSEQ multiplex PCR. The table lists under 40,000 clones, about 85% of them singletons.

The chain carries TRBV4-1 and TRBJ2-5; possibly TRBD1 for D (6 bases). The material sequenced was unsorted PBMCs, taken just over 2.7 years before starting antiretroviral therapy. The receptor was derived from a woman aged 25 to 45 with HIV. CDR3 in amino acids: CASSQAGTPQETQYF. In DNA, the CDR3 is TGCGCCAGCAGCCAAGCCGGGACACCGCAAGAGACCCAGTACTTC.